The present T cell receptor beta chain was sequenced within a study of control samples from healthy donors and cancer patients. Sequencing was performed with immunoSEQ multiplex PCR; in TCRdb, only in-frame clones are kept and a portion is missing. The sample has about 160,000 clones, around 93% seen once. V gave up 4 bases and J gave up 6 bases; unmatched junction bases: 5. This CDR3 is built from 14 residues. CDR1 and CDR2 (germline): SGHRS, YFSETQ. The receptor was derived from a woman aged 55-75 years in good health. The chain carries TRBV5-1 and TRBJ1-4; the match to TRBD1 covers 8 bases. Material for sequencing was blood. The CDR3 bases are TGCGCCAGCAGCCCAGGGGGCGCTGATGAAAAACTGTTTTTT. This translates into CASSPGGADEKLFF.